A single T cell receptor beta chain is shown here with its context. It has no known antigen specificity. It has no much larger one-base neighbor in the sample; base qualities were not kept. This entry is derived from a study of T cell clonotyping in hematopoietic cell transplantation (dated by TCRdb to 2020 to 2023). About the investigation overall: Pretransplant recipient samples were obtained after cytoreduction. The study collected more than 120 blood samples from approximately 35 consecutive transplant recipients and their related donors. Patient recruitment ran from late 2015 to early 2017, and follow-up continued until late 2020 or death. Overall study outcomes, separate from this receptor: Just a small fraction of recipient repertoires overlapped with donor repertoires, and more than 97% appeared de novo at the given depth. The sample size was limited and the cells went unsorted, which meant the CD4 and CD8 repertoire contributions could not be told apart. Broader posttransplant TCR repertoire diversity was predicted by donor and pretransplant recipient Inverse Simpson Index values. After transplant, TCR diversity in recipients dropped, and pathologically expanded clonotypes climbed progressively between day 30 and day 180.

The germline V gene encodes CDR1 MNHEY and CDR2 SVGAGI. Trimmed from V: 6 bases; trimmed from J: 3 bases; junction bases lacking a gene match: 7. The CDR3 runs 14 residues from the cysteine to the phenylalanine. The retained sequence is limited to the CDR3, 42 bases, with the frame set at the first base. The immunoSEQ assay, a bias-controlled multiplex PCR with V- and J-specific primers, was used to amplify TCR beta CDR3 regions from genomic DNA. A second PCR step added a proprietary barcode and Illumina adapter sequences to the CDR3 amplicons. CDR3 libraries were sequenced on an Illumina MiSeq instrument. In the paper's pipeline: Export and quality control were done with immunoSEQ Analyzer 3.0, while downstream analyses used R Bioconductor and Immunarch. Only productive rearrangements in the normalized downsampled data set were used to calculate repertoire metrics. Clonotypes larger than 5 templates in the normalized cohort were defined as pathologically expanded. Repertoire diversity was measured with the Inverse Simpson Index. To capture all clonotypes, the CMV-specificity analyses were run on the non-normalized data set. Not all clones reach the TCRdb copy of this immuneACCESS table, which keeps in-frame sequences only. Checked studies attribute under half of the gap to unresolved V genes and leave the rest unexplained. V, J and clone size are those of that table, while D and trimming were read from the DNA. In all, the sample holds some 11,000 clones, and roughly 90% of those were seen once. 13% of the sample comes from the top ten.

The time point label here, explained by the study, means: recipient sample about 28 days before transplant, after cytoreduction. Blood from recipients was drawn about 28 days before transplant and again at days 30, 100 and 180 after transplant. Nuclei Lysis Solution was used to extract genomic DNA from fresh or cryopreserved unfractionated peripheral blood mononuclear cells. The rearranged chain carries TRBV6-5 and TRBJ1-2; the junction holds 7 bases that match TRBD1. This TCR was sampled from a woman in her thirties or forties with acute myeloid leukemia. Some clones in this sample may be carry-over from other donors' samples. Source: peripheral blood mononuclear cells, taken before stem cell transplant. The CDR3 protein sequence reads: CASRRDGQDYGYTF. At the DNA level, the sequence is TGTGCCAGCAGACGCGACGGACAGGACTATGGCTACACCTTC.